The rows below give T cell receptor beta chains drawn from one sample of a study of cytomegalovirus exposure and HLA in healthy donors. Libraries were prepared by immunoSEQ multiplex PCR; TCRdb keeps only in-frame clonotypes and omits some of them. Among more than 140,000 clones listed, more than 75% were seen once. Sequenced input: PBMCs. The origin of the receptors is a man aged 18 to 30 in good health and CMV-seropositive. Both conserved end residues are part of each CDR3. A D gene is named only where the DNA matches it firmly. The size entry is marked missing in some rows and otherwise reads once, few, many or a size class.

>-|TRBV28|-|TRBJ2-3
TGTGCCAGCAGTTTGCTAGGGGCCCGTGTCGATACGCAGTATTTT
CASSLLGARVDTQYF
>-|TRBV6-5|-|TRBJ2-7
TGTGCCAGCACCCGGACAGTCTACGAGCAGTACTTC
CASTRTVYEQYF
>TRBD1|TRBV2|-|TRBJ2-7
TGTGCCAGCACCGAAACCCCAGGGGGCTTATCCTACGAGCAGTACTTC
CASTETPGGLSYEQYF
>-|TRBV30|-|TRBJ2-5
TGTGCCTGGACACAACAAGAGACCCAGTACTTC
CAWTQQETQYF
>TRBD1|TRBV6-1|-|TRBJ1-2
TGTGCCAGCAGTGAACAAGAGGGGGCGGGGGGCTACACCTTC
CASSEQEGAGGYTF
>TRBD1|TRBV2|-|TRBJ2-7
TGTGCCAGCAGTGAGGGGACAGACGCCTACGAGCAGTACTTC
CASSEGTDAYEQYF
>TRBD2|TRBV2|-|TRBJ2-1
TGTGCCAGCGGGGGACTAGCGGGGGTCAATGAGCAGTTCTTC
CASGGLAGVNEQFF
>TRBD1|TRBV6-5|-|TRBJ1-4
TGTGCCAGCAGTCCACCGACAGGGAGGAATGAAAAACTGTTTTTT
CASSPPTGRNEKLFF
>-|TRBV7-3|once|TRBJ1-1
TGTGCCAGCAGCTTAAGCAGTCCCACTGAAGCTTTCTTT
CASSLSSPTEAFF
>TRBD2|TRBV27|-|TRBJ2-1
TGTGCCAGCAGTTTACCCCGCGGACTAGCGTTTGAGCAGTTCTTC
CASSLPRGLAFEQFF
>TRBD1|TRBV7-2|-|TRBJ1-4
TGTGCCAGCAGTTATACAGGGGGCCACGAAAAACTGTTTTTT
CASSYTGGHEKLFF
>TRBD2|TRBV5-1|-|TRBJ2-3
TGCGCCAGCAGCTTCGGCTGGTCTAGCGGGGCAGATACGCAGTATTTT
CASSFGWSSGADTQYF
>-|TRBV5-5|few|TRBJ1-2
TGTGCCAGCAGCTTGTGGGCGGGAAGTGGCTACACCTTC
CASSLWAGSGYTF
>TRBD2|TRBV10-1|-|TRBJ2-2
TGCGCCAGCAGACCCACTAGCGGGAGATGCACCGGGGAGCTGTTTTTT
CASRPTSGRCTGELFF
>-|TRBV6-5|-|TRBJ2-7
TGTGCCAGCAGTGCCCGGGATCCAGCCCAATACGAGCAGTACTTC
CASSARDPAQYEQYF
>-|TRBV6-5|-|TRBJ2-4
TGTGCCAGCAGTTACTCGACAGGGGAGGGGATTCAGTACTTC
CASSYSTGEGIQYF
>TRBD1|TRBV5-4|-|TRBJ1-1
TGTGCCAGCAGCTGGTCCCCGGACAGGCCTCCCACTGAAGCTTTCTTT
CASSWSPDRPPTEAFF
>TRBD2|TRBV29-1|-|TRBJ2-3
TGCAGCGTGGCCGGGACTAGCGGGCAGAGCACAGATACGCAGTATTTT
CSVAGTSGQSTDTQYF
>-|TRBV4-1|-|TRBJ1-1
TGCGCCAGCAGCCAAGATCTCGGGAACACTGAAGCTTTCTTT
CASSQDLGNTEAFF
>TRBD1|TRBV10-2|-|TRBJ1-4
TGCGCCAGCAGTGATGGGACAGGGGGAAATGAAAAACTGTTTTTT
CASSDGTGGNEKLFF
>TRBD2|TRBV5-1|-|TRBJ2-1
TGCGCCAGCAGCTTGGGACTAGCGGCCACCTACAATGAGCAGTTCTTC
CASSLGLAATYNEQFF
>-|TRBV28|once|TRBJ1-1
TGTGCCAGCAGTCAGAACCGGGATCTCCAGAACACTGAAGCTTTCTTT
CASSQNRDLQNTEAFF
>TRBD2|TRBV15|-|TRBJ2-1
TGTGCCACCAGCAGGACTAGCGGGAGGGCTGATGAGCAGTTCTTC
CATSRTSGRADEQFF
>TRBD1|TRBV2|-|TRBJ1-1
TGTGCCAGCAGTGAAATTAGGGGACAGGGCCTCGAACAAGGTGAAGCTTTCTTT
CASSEIRGQGLEQGEAFF
>-|TRBV19|-|TRBJ1-2
TGTGTCTCGCTCGGGGATCACGGATCCAACTATGGCTACACCTTC
CVSLGDHGSNYGYTF
>-|TRBV9|-|TRBJ1-4
TGTGCCAGCAGCGTAGGGCGGGGCTCTTCAACTAATGAAAAACTGTTTTTT
CASSVGRGSSTNEKLFF
>-|TRBV28|-|TRBJ1-1
TGTGCCAGCCTCAGAAATCTCAGGCCTGAAGCTTTCTTT
CASLRNLRPEAFF
>TRBD2|TRBV9|-|TRBJ2-1
TGTGCCAGCAGCTCCGGGGGACTAGCGGGAGAAGGGCAGTTCTTC
CASSSGGLAGEGQFF
>-|TRBV12-1|once|TRBJ2-5
TGTGCCAGCAGCCCGAGGGTCTACTTC
CASSPRVYF
>TRBD1|TRBV5-1|-|TRBJ2-1
TGCGCCAGCAGCGACACAGACAGGGGTCGACATGAGCAGTTCTTC
CASSDTDRGRHEQFF
>-|TRBV27|-|TRBJ1-5
TGTGCCAGCAGGCTCCGGGGTGGCAATCAGCCCCAGCATTTT
CASRLRGGNQPQHF
>-|TRBV6-5|few|TRBJ1-4
TGTGCCAGCAGCCAGGGTTTTGCAACTAATGAAAAACTGTTTTTT
CASSQGFATNEKLFF
>-|TRBV6-1|-|TRBJ1-1
TGTGCCAGCAGTGATGCCCTAGGGGGTTTCTTT
CASSDALGGFF
>TRBD1|TRBV4-1|-|TRBJ1-2
TGCGCCAGCAGCCAAGCATCGGCAGGGGGCTTCTATGGCTACACCTTC
CASSQASAGGFYGYTF
>TRBD2|TRBV10-1|-|TRBJ2-3
TGCGCCAGCAGCAGGACTAGCGGGAGGTCAGATACGCAGTATTTT
CASSRTSGRSDTQYF
>TRBD2|TRBV4-1|-|TRBJ2-5
TGCGCCAGCAGCCAAGATAAGGGGACTAGCGGGAGGGAGACCCAGTACTTC
CASSQDKGTSGRETQYF
>-|TRBV20-1|-|TRBJ2-1
TGCAGTGCTGCTAGACGTGATGAGCAGTTCTTC
CSAARRDEQFF
>TRBD1|TRBV28|once|TRBJ1-1
TGTGCCAGCAGTTCGGACAGGGCGGGCACTGAAGCTTTCTTT
CASSSDRAGTEAFF
>-|TRBV9|-|TRBJ2-5
TGTGCCAGCAGCCCAAGGCAGGGTAGGGAGACCCAGTACTTC
CASSPRQGRETQYF
>-|TRBV7-9|-|TRBJ1-2
TGTGCCAGCACCTCAGGATCAGGGTCCCCCTCCTATGGCTACACCTTC
CASTSGSGSPSYGYTF
>-|TRBV6-1|-|TRBJ2-3
TGTGCCAGCAGTGAAGTGGCAGGCCACGAGGATACGCAGTATTTT
CASSEVAGHEDTQYF
>TRBD1|TRBV4-1|-|TRBJ1-2
TGCGCCAGCAGCCAGGGCTGGGGGGACAGGGTCGTCTATGGCTACACCTTC
CASSQGWGDRVVYGYTF
>TRBD1|TRBV6-5|-|TRBJ2-7
TGTGCCAGCAGTATAGGGGGCGACGAGCAGTACTTC
CASSIGGDEQYF
>TRBD1|TRBV7-9|few|TRBJ1-5
TGTGCCAGCAGCTTATCACAGGGGATAGACAGCAATCAGCCCCAGCATTTT
CASSLSQGIDSNQPQHF
>-|TRBV5-1|-|TRBJ1-5
TGCGCCAGCAGACAGGACAGCAATCAGCCCCAGCATTTT
CASRQDSNQPQHF
>-|TRBV5-1|-|TRBJ2-5
TGCGCCAGCAGCCCCCCTCTGGCAGGTCAAGAGACCCAGTACTTC
CASSPPLAGQETQYF
>TRBD2|TRBV27|-|TRBJ2-3
TGTGCCAGCAGTACAAATCCGGGACTAGCGGGATGGCGTGTGTATTTT
CASSTNPGLAGWRVYF
>TRBD1|TRBV28|once|TRBJ1-5
TGTGCCAGCAGGGGTACCGCAGGGGGGACTCAGCCCCAGCATTTT
CASRGTAGGTQPQHF
>TRBD1|TRBV5-1|-|TRBJ1-5
TGCGCCAGCAGCCCGGGACAGGGTGTTGGCAATCAGCCCCAGCATTTT
CASSPGQGVGNQPQHF
>TRBD1|TRBV5-1|-|TRBJ2-1
TGCGCCAGCAGCTTAGACAGGGGTGAGCAGTTCTTC
CASSLDRGEQFF
>-|TRBV28|-|TRBJ1-5
TGTGCCAGCAAACAGACGAATCAGCCCCAGCATTTT
CASKQTNQPQHF
>-|TRBV5-1|-|TRBJ1-1
TGCGCCAGCAGCGCCGGTGGGAACACTGAAGCTTTCTTT
CASSAGGNTEAFF
>TRBD2|TRBV9|-|TRBJ2-1
TGTGCCAGCAGCCCGTGGACTAGCGGGAGTTCCTATGAGCAGTTCTTC
CASSPWTSGSSYEQFF
>-|TRBV6-4|-|TRBJ1-2
TGTGCCAGCAGTGACTTCCCGCGCTTCGACGGTAGCGATGGCTACACCTTC
CASSDFPRFDGSDGYTF
>-|TRBV19|-|TRBJ2-1
TGTGCCAGTAGTCTTGGGGGGAGCTCCTACAATGAGCAGTTCTTC
CASSLGGSSYNEQFF
>-|TRBV4-2|once|TRBJ2-7
TGTGCCAGCAGCCAAGATCGCGGTAGGTGGGAGCAGTACTTC
CASSQDRGRWEQYF
>-|TRBV7-9|few|TRBJ2-3
TGTGCCAGCAGTGGGACTCTCAGCACAGATACGCAGTATTTT
CASSGTLSTDTQYF
>-|TRBV2|-|TRBJ1-3
TGTGCCAGCAGCTATAGACAGGGAAACACCATATATTTT
CASSYRQGNTIYF